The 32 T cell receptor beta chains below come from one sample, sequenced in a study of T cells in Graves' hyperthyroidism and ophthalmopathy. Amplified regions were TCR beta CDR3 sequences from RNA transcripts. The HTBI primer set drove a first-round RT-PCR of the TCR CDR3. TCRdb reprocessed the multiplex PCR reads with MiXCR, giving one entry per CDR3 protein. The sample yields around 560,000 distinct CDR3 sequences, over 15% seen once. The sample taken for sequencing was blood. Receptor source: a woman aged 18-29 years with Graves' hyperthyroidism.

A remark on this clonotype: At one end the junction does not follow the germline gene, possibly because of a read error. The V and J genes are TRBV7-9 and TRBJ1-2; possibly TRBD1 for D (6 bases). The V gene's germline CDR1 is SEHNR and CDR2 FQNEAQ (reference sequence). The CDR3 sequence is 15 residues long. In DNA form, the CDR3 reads TGTGCCGGCAGCCCCCCCGGGGGGACAAGGGATGGCTACACCTTC. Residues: CAGSPPGGTRDGYTF.

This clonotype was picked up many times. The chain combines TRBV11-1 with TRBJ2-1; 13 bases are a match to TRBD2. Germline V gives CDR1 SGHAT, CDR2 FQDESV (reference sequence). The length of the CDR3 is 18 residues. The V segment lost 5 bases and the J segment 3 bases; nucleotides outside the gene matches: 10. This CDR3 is CASSPVQGTSGIYNEQFF. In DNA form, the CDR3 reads TGTGCCAGCAGCCCTGTCCAGGGGACTAGCGGGATCTACAATGAGCAGTTCTTC.

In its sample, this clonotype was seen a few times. CDR3 loop: CASRLSGTGNTIYF. The CDR3 bases are TGCGCCAGCCGGCTCTCAGGGACTGGAAACACCATATATTTT. This chain links TRBV5-1 with TRBJ1-3, with a weak D call TRBD1 (5 bases). In germline, CDR1 is SGHRS, CDR2 YFSETQ. CDR3 length: 14 residues. Trimming stripped 7 bases from V and 2 bases from J, with 13 bases between.

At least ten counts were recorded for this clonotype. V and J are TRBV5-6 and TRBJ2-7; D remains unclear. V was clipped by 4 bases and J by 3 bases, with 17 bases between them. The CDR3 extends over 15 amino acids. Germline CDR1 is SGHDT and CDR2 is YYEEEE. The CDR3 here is CASSGEVGELYEQYF. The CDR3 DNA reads TGTGCCAGCAGCGGTGAGGTGGGCGAGCTCTACGAGCAGTACTTC. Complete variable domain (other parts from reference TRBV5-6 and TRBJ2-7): DAGVTQSPTHLIKTRGQQVTLRCSPKSGHDTVSWYQQALGQGPQFIFQYYEEEERQRGNFPDRFSGHQFPNYSSELNVNALLLGDSALYLCASSGEVGELYEQYFGPGTRLTVT.

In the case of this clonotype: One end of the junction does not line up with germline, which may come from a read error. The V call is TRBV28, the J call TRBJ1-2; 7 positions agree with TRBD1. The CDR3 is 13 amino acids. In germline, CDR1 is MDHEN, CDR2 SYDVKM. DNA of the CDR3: TGTGCCACCAGGGACAGAGATTCCTATGGCCACACCTTC. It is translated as CATRDRDSYGHTF.

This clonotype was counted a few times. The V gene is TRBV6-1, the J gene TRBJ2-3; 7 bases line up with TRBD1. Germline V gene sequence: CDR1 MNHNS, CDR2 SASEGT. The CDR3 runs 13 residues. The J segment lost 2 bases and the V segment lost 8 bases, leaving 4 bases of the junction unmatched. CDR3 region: CASEQGYTDTQYF. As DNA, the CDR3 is TGTGCCAGCGAACAGGGGTACACAGATACGCAGTATTTT.

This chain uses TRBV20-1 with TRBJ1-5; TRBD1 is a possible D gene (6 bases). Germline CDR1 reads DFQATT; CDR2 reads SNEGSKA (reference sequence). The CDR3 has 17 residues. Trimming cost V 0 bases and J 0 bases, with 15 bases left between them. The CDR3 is CSARDKDSFYSNQPQHF. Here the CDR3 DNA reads TGCAGTGCTAGAGATAAGGACAGTTTTTATAGCAATCAGCCCCAGCATTTT.

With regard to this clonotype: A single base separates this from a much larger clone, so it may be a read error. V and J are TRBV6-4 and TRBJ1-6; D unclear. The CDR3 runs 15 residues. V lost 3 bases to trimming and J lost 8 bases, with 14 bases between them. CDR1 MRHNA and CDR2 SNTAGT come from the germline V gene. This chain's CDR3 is CASSEYGPLDSPLHF. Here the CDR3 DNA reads TGTGCCAGCAGTGAATACGGCCCCCTAGATTCACCCCTCCACTTT.

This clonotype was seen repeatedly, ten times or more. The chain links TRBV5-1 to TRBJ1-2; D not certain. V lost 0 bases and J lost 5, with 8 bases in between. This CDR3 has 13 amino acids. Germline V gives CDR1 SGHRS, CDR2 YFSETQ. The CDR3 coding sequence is TGCGCCAGCAGCTTGGTCCCACGATATGGCTACACCTTC. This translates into CASSLVPRYGYTF.

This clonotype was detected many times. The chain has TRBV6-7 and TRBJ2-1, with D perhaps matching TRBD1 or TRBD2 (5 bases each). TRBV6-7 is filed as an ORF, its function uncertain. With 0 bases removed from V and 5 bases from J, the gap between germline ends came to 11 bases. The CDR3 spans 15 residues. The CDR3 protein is CASSYSRDGDNEQFF. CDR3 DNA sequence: TGTGCCAGCAGTTACTCAAGGGACGGAGACAATGAGCAGTTCTTC.

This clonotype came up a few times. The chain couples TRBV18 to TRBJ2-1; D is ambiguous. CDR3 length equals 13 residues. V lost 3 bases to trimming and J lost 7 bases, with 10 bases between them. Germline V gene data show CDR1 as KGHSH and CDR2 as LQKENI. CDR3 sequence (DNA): TGTGCCAGCTCACCTTTACCTGGAAATGAGCAGTTCTTC. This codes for CASSPLPGNEQFF. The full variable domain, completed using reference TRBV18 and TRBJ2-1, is NAGVMQNPRHLVRRRGQEARLRCSPMKGHSHVYWYRQLPEEGLKFMVYLQKENIIDESGMPKERFSAEFPKEGPSILRIQQVVRGDSAAYFCASSPLPGNEQFFGPGTRLTVL.

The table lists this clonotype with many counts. DNA for the CDR3: TGTGCCAGCTCACCATATCAGCGGAACAATGAGCAGTTCTTC. Amino acid sequence: CASSPYQRNNEQFF. The V gene is TRBV18, the J gene TRBJ2-1; possible D gene TRBD2, 5 bases. CDR3 size: 14 residues. V lost 2 bases to trimming and J lost 5 bases, with 10 bases between them. The germline V gene encodes CDR1 KGHSH and CDR2 LQKENI.

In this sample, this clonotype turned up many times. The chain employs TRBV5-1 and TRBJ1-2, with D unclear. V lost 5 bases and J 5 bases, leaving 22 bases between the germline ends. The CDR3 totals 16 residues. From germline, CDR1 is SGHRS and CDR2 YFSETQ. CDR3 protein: CASRSMTVQDRYGYTF. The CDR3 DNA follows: TGCGCCAGCAGGTCCATGACGGTCCAGGATAGGTATGGCTACACCTTC.

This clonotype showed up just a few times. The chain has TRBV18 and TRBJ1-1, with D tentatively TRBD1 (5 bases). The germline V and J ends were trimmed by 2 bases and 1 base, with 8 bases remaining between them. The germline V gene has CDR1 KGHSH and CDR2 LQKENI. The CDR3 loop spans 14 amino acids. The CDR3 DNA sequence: TGTGCCAGCTCACCAAGTCAGGGGAACACTGAAGCTTTCTTT. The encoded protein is CASSPSQGNTEAFF.

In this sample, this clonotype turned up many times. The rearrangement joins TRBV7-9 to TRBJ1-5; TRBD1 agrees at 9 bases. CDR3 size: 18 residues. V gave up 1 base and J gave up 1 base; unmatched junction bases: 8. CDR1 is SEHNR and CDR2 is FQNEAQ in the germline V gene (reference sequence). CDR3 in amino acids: CASSLGTGEYRSNQPQHF. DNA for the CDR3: TGTGCCAGCAGCTTAGGGACAGGGGAGTATCGAAGCAATCAGCCCCAGCATTTT.

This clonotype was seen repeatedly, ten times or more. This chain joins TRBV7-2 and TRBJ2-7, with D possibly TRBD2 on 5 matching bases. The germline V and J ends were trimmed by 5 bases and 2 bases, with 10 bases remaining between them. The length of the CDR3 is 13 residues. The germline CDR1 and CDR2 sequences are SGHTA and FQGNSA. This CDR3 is CASSPADAYEQYF. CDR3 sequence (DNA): TGTGCCAGCAGCCCAGCGGACGCCTACGAGCAGTACTTC.

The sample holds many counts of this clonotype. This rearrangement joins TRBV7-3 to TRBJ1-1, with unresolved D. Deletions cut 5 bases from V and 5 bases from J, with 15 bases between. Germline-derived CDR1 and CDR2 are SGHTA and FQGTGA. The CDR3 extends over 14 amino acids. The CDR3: CASSPFGRETEAFF. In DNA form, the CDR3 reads TGTGCCAGCAGCCCCTTCGGGCGAGAGACTGAAGCTTTCTTT.

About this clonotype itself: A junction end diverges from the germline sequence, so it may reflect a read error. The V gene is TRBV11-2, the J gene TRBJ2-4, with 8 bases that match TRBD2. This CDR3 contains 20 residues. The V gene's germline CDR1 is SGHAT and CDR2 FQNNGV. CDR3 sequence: CASSLGASTVGGLAKSIQYF. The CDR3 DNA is TGTGCCAGCAGCTTAGGGGCCTCGACCGTCGGCGGACTAGCCAAAAGCATTCAGTACTTC.

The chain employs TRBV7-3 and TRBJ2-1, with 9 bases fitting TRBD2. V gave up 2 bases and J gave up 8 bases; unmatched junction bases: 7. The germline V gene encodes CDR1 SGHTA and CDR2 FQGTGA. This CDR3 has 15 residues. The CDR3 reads CASSLYAGGPYEQFF. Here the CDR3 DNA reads TGTGCCAGCAGCTTATACGCGGGGGGGCCGTATGAGCAGTTCTTC.

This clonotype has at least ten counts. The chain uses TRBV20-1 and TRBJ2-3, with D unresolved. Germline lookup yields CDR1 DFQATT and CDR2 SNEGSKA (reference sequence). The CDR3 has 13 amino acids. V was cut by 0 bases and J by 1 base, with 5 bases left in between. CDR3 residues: CSARDYGTDTQYF. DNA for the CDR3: TGCAGTGCTAGAGATTATGGCACAGATACGCAGTATTTT.

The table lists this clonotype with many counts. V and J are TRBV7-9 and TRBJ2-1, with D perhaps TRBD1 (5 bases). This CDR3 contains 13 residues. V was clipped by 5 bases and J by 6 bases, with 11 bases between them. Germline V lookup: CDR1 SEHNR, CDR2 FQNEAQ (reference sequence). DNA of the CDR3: TGTGCCAGCAGCCCTCAGGGTATCAATGAGCAGTTCTTC. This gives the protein CASSPQGINEQFF. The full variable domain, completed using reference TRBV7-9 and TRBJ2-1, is DTGVSQNPRHKITKRGQNVTFRCDPISEHNRLYWYRQTLGQGPEFLTYFQNEAQLEKSRLLSDRFSAERPKGSFSTLEIQRTEQGDSAMYLCASSPQGINEQFFGPGTRLTVL.

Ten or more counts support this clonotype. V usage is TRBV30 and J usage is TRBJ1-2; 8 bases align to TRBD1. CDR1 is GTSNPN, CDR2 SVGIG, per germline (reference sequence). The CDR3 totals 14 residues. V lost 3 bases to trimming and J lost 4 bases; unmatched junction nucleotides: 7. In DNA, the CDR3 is TGTGCCTGGAGCGAAGGACAGGGCGCCTATGGCTACACCTTC. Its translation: CAWSEGQGAYGYTF.

The CDR3 DNA is TGTGCCAGCAGGGGAGGGACTAGCGGAGCAGAAGAGACCCAGTACTTC. This encodes CASRGGTSGAEETQYF. The genes are TRBV28 and TRBJ2-5; 11 positions match TRBD2. Germline assignment: CDR1 MDHEN and CDR2 SYDVKM. The CDR3 is 16 residues long. J lost 3 bases, V lost 6 bases, and 9 bases had no gene match. The whole variable domain, remainder taken from reference TRBV28 and TRBJ2-5, is DVKVTQSSRYLVKRTGEKVFLECVQDMDHENMFWYRQDPGLGLRLIYFSYDVKMKEKGDIPEGYSVSREKKERFSLILESASTNQTSMYLCASRGGTSGAEETQYFGPGTRLLVL.

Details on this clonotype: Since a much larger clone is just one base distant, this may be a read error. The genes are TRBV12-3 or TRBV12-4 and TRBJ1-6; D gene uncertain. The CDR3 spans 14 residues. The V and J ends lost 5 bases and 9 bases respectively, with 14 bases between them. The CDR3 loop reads CASSPEQLGSPLHF. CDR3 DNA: TGTGCCAGCAGTCCCGAGCAGCTGGGTTCACCCCTCCACTTT.

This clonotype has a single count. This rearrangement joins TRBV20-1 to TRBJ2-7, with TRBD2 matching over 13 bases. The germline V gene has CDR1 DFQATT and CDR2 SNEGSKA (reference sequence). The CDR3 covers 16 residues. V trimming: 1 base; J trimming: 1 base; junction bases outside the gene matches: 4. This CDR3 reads CSARATGLAGSYEQYF. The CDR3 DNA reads TGCAGTGCTAGAGCCACGGGACTAGCGGGGTCCTACGAGCAGTACTTC.

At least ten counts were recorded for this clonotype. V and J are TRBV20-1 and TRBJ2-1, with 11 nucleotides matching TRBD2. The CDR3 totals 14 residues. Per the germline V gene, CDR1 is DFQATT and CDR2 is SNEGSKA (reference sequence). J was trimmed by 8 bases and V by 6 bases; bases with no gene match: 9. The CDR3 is CSAPLAGGPDEQFF. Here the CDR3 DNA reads TGCAGTGCCCCATTAGCGGGAGGGCCGGATGAGCAGTTCTTC.

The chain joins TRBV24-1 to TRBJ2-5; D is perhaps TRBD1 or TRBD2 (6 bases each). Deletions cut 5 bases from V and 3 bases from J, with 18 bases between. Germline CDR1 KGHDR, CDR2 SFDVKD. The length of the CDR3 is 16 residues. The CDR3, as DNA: TGTGCCACCAGTGCCCCGCGCGCAGGGGAGGAAGAGACCCAGTACTTC. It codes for CATSAPRAGEEETQYF.

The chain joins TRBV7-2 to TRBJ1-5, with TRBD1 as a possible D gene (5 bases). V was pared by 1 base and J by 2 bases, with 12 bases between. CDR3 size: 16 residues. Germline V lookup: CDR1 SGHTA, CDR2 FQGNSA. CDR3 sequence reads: CASSLVGGPGNQPQHF. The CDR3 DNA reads TGTGCCAGCAGCTTAGTTGGGGGTCCGGGCAATCAGCCCCAGCATTTT.

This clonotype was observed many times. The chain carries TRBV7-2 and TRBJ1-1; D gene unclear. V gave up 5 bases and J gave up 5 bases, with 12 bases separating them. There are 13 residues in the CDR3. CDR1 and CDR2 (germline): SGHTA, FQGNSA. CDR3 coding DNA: TGTGCCAGCAGCCATGGATCGGTAACTGAAGCTTTCTTT. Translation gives CASSHGSVTEAFF.

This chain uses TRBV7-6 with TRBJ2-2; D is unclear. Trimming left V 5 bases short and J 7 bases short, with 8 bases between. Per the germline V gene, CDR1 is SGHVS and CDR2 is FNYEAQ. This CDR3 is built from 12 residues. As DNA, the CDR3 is TGTGCCAGCAGCCCACGGAACGGGGAGCTGTTTTTT. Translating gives CASSPRNGELFF.

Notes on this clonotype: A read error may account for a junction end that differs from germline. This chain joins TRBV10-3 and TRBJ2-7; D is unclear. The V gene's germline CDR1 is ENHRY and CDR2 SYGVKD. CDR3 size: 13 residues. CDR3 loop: CAISEQVAYEKYF. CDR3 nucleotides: TGTGCCATCAGTGAGCAGGTGGCCTACGAGAAGTACTTC.

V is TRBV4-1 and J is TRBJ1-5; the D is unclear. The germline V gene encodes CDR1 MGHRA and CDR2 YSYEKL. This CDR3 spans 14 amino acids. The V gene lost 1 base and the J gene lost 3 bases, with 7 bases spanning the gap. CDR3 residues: CASSQVGVNQPQHF. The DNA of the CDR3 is TGCGCCAGCAGCCAAGTAGGAGTCAATCAGCCCCAGCATTTT.